The rows below give T cell receptor beta chains drawn from one sample of a study of shared clonotypes between healthy human individuals. Generated by immunoSEQ multiplex PCR, the TCRdb table keeps only in-frame clones and is missing some. The sample lists under 600,000 clones, about 96% seen once, with 0.064% in the top ten. What was sequenced was naive CD4+ T cells sorted from blood. The receptor set was obtained from a woman in her twenties or thirties in good health. Each CDR3 is given with its conserved first and last residue. The D gene is left open where the match is weak. Only part of the rows carry a size: once, few, many, or a class if the clone is expanded.

abundance	v_gene	j_gene	d_gene	len	CDR3aa	CDR3nt
-	TRBV9	TRBJ2-1	TRBD1	13	CASNGQGNNEQFF	TGTGCCAGCAACGGACAGGGTAACAATGAGCAGTTCTTC
-	TRBV20-1	TRBJ2-7	-	11	CSARVGSEQYF	TGCAGTGCTAGAGTTGGTTCCGAGCAGTACTTC
-	TRBV28	TRBJ2-7	TRBD2	14	CASRTGLAEYEQYF	TGTGCCAGCAGAACGGGACTAGCGGAGTACGAGCAGTACTTC
-	TRBV9	TRBJ1-2	TRBD1	15	CASSVAPGQGDGYTF	TGTGCCAGCAGCGTAGCTCCGGGACAGGGGGATGGCTACACCTTC
once	TRBV6-5	TRBJ2-7	TRBD1	14	CASSRTGGRYEQYF	TGTGCCAGCAGTCGGACAGGGGGCAGGTACGAGCAGTACTTC
-	TRBV5-3	TRBJ2-7	-	16	CARSMDLENAADEQYF	TGTGCCAGAAGCATGGACCTCGAGAACGCTGCGGACGAGCAGTACTTC
-	TRBV7-2	TRBJ2-7	TRBD2	15	CASSLESTSGYEQYF	TGTGCCAGCAGCTTAGAGTCGACTAGCGGCTACGAGCAGTACTTC
-	TRBV5-1	TRBJ1-1	-	14	CASRPESMNTEAFF	TGCGCCAGCAGACCGGAATCCATGAACACTGAAGCTTTCTTT
-	TRBV19	TRBJ2-5	TRBD1	15	CASSLSTGGFETQYF	TGTGCCAGTAGTCTATCGACAGGGGGCTTTGAGACCCAGTACTTC
-	TRBV29-1	TRBJ1-4	-	14	CSVVSRRGDEKLFF	TGCAGCGTTGTCAGCCGGCGGGGAGATGAAAAACTGTTTTTT
-	TRBV5-6	TRBJ2-1	-	15	CASHPSRRPYNEQFF	TGTGCCAGCCACCCCTCTAGAAGGCCCTACAATGAGCAGTTCTTC
-	TRBV10-2	TRBJ2-7	TRBD1	13	CASSVTGDHEQYF	TGCGCCAGCAGTGTGACAGGGGACCACGAGCAGTACTTC
-	TRBV5-1	TRBJ1-1	-	15	CASSLAETPNTEAFF	TGCGCCAGCAGCTTGGCTGAGACACCGAACACTGAAGCTTTCTTT
-	TRBV6-6	TRBJ2-7	-	12	CASGIDYNKQYF	TGTGCCAGCGGAATTGACTATAACAAGCAGTACTTC
-	TRBV5-1	TRBJ2-1	TRBD2	15	CASSGTSGSANEQFF	TGCGCCAGCAGCGGGACTAGCGGGAGTGCCAATGAGCAGTTCTTC
-	TRBV19	TRBJ1-2	TRBD1	16	CASSKAKQGIFVGYTF	TGTGCCAGTAGTAAAGCCAAACAGGGGATCTTTGTGGGCTACACCTTC
-	TRBV7-2	TRBJ2-5	-	16	CASSLGVTVSQETQYF	TGTGCCAGCAGCCTCGGAGTGACAGTTTCCCAAGAGACCCAGTACTTC
-	TRBV7-2	TRBJ2-7	-	15	CASSLSSAGPYEQYF	TGTGCCAGCAGCTTATCCAGTGCGGGCCCCTACGAGCAGTACTTC
once	TRBV10-3	TRBJ1-5	-	14	CAIGDRDSNQPQHF	TGTGCCATCGGAGACAGAGATAGCAATCAGCCCCAGCATTTT
-	TRBV28	TRBJ1-3	TRBD1	15	CASSRPGQGAKTIYF	TGTGCCAGCAGCAGACCGGGACAGGGAGCGAAAACCATATATTTT
-	TRBV5-4	TRBJ1-1	-	13	CASSLPGFTEAFF	TGTGCCAGCAGCTTGCCAGGGTTCACTGAAGCTTTCTTT
-	TRBV10-3	TRBJ2-7	TRBD2	15	CAISDELGLLYEQYF	TGTGCCATCAGTGACGAATTGGGACTACTCTACGAGCAGTACTTC
-	TRBV30	TRBJ1-1	-	13	CAWSGGTGDEAFF	TGTGCCTGGAGCGGAGGGACGGGGGATGAAGCTTTCTTT
-	TRBV5-1	TRBJ2-1	-	14	CASSLASRGGEQFF	TGCGCCAGCAGCTTGGCCTCGCGGGGCGGTGAGCAGTTCTTC
-	TRBV5-1	TRBJ2-2	-	13	CASSFTFTGELFF	TGCGCCAGCAGCTTCACGTTCACCGGGGAGCTGTTTTTT
-	TRBV1	TRBJ2-1	-	17	CTSSQDWRRDYYNEQFF	TGCACCAGCAGCCAAGATTGGAGGCGGGACTACTACAATGAGCAGTTCTTC
-	TRBV5-4	TRBJ2-6	-	17	CASSLSRMRSGANVLTF	TGTGCCAGCAGCTTAAGTCGTATGAGATCTGGGGCCAACGTCCTGACTTTC
-	TRBV7-3	TRBJ2-1	TRBD2	15	CASRESGNRPGGQFF	TGTGCCAGCAGGGAAAGCGGGAATAGACCTGGCGGGCAGTTCTTC
-	TRBV27	TRBJ2-5	TRBD2	15	CASSFGGKLQETQYF	TGTGCCAGCAGTTTCGGGGGGAAATTACAAGAGACCCAGTACTTC
-	TRBV27	TRBJ1-4	-	16	CASSLFSSTTNEKLFF	TGTGCCAGCAGTTTATTTTCCAGCACAACTAATGAAAAACTGTTTTTT
-	TRBV18	TRBJ1-2	-	15	CASSPGDGSNYGYTF	TGTGCCAGCTCACCCGGAGACGGATCTAACTATGGCTACACCTTC
-	TRBV6-1	TRBJ1-5	-	14	CASQALRSNQPQHF	TGTGCCAGCCAAGCTCTGCGTAGCAATCAGCCCCAGCATTTT
-	TRBV6-5	TRBJ1-2	TRBD1	14	CASSGRTGSTGYTF	TGTGCCAGCAGTGGGCGGACAGGGTCGACCGGCTACACCTTC
-	TRBV29-1	TRBJ2-3	TRBD2	14	CSVELRESRDTQYF	TGCAGCGTTGAATTGCGGGAGTCGAGAGATACGCAGTATTTT
-	TRBV5-5	TRBJ1-5	TRBD1	13	CASSPGGAEPQHF	TGTGCCAGCAGCCCAGGGGGCGCCGAACCCCAGCATTTT
-	TRBV2	TRBJ2-2	-	15	CASMLGQGSGGELFF	TGTGCCAGCATGCTTGGTCAGGGTAGTGGCGGGGAGCTGTTTTTT
-	TRBV7-9	TRBJ2-1	TRBD1	16	CASSRIGQADYNEQFF	TGTGCCAGCAGCCGTATCGGACAGGCCGACTACAATGAGCAGTTCTTC
-	TRBV18	TRBJ2-1	-	15	CASSPDRSGLGEQFF	TGTGCCAGCTCACCGGATAGGTCGGGGCTTGGTGAGCAGTTCTTC
-	TRBV18	TRBJ2-7	-	16	CASSPFSPQSSYEQYF	TGTGCCAGCTCACCATTCTCACCTCAAAGCTCCTACGAGCAGTACTTC
-	TRBV7-8	TRBJ2-1	-	14	CASTPHWAGNEQFF	TGTGCCAGCACCCCACACTGGGCGGGGAATGAGCAGTTCTTC
-	TRBV11-3	TRBJ2-5	-	13	CASSPTAAETQYF	TGTGCCAGCAGCCCCACAGCAGCCGAGACCCAGTACTTC
-	TRBV5-1	TRBJ1-1	TRBD1	15	CASSDMGQMNTEAFF	TGCGCCAGCAGCGATATGGGACAGATGAACACTGAAGCTTTCTTT
-	TRBV18	TRBJ2-7	TRBD2	14	CASSPSTSGYEQYF	TGTGCCAGCTCACCTTCTACTAGCGGCTACGAGCAGTACTTC
-	TRBV6-5	TRBJ1-3	-	15	CASSYVRGSGNTIYF	TGTGCCAGCAGTTACGTCAGGGGTTCTGGAAACACCATATATTTT
-	TRBV27	TRBJ1-1	-	14	CASSLPGGNTEAFF	TGTGCCAGCAGTTTGCCGGGGGGGAACACTGAAGCTTTCTTT
-	TRBV18	TRBJ1-4	TRBD1	16	CASSPIPGGRNEKLFF	TGTGCCAGCTCACCAATCCCAGGGGGCCGCAATGAAAAACTGTTTTTT
-	TRBV2	TRBJ1-5	-	15	CASSMTLPNNQPQHF	TGTGCCAGCAGTATGACCCTACCTAATAATCAGCCCCAGCATTTT